The present T cell receptor beta chain was sequenced within a study of response to subunit inactivated influenza vaccine. This clonotype was counted a few times. Its antigen is currently unknown. TCRdb recomputed calls from the RT-PCR reads with MiXCR, one row per CDR3 protein. The sample includes about 500,000 distinct CDR3 sequences, 15% to 20% of them seen just once. Study-level results: It was suggested by the authors that few new T cells are recruited by each seasonal influenza vaccination.

Trimming left V 2 bases short and J 3 bases short, with 14 bases between. CDR1 and CDR2 (germline): MDHEN, SYDVKM. The CDR3 totals 16 residues. The chain uses TRBV28 and TRBJ2-1; tentatively, D is TRBD2 (6 bases). The input for sequencing was CD4+ T cells sorted from PBMCs, taken roughly 24 months after vaccination. This receptor was taken from a man aged 45 to 70 who received an inactivated influenza vaccine. CDR3: CASSLSTGAHYNEQFF. Here the CDR3 DNA reads TGTGCCAGCAGTTTAAGTACGGGAGCTCACTACAATGAGCAGTTCTTC.